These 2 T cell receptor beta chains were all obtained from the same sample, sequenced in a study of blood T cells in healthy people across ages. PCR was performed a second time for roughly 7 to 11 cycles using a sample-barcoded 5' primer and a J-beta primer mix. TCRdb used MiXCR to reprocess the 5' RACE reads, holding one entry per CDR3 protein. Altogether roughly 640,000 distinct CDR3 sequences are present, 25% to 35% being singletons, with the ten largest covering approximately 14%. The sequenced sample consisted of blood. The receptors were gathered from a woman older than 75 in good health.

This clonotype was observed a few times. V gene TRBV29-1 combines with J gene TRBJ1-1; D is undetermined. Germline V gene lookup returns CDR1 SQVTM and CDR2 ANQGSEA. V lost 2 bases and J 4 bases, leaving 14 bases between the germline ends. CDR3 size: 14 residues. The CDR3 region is CSVEKPSRSTEAFF. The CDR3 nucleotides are TGCAGCGTTGAAAAGCCCAGCCGGAGCACTGAAGCTTTCTTT.

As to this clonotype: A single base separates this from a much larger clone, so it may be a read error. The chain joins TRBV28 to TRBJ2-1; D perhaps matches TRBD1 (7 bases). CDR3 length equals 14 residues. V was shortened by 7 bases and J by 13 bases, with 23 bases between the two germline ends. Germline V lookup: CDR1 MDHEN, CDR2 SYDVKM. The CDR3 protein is CASTPGGGKETQFF. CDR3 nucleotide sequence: TGTGCCAGCACCCCCGGAGGGGGCAAAGAGACCCAGTTCTTC.